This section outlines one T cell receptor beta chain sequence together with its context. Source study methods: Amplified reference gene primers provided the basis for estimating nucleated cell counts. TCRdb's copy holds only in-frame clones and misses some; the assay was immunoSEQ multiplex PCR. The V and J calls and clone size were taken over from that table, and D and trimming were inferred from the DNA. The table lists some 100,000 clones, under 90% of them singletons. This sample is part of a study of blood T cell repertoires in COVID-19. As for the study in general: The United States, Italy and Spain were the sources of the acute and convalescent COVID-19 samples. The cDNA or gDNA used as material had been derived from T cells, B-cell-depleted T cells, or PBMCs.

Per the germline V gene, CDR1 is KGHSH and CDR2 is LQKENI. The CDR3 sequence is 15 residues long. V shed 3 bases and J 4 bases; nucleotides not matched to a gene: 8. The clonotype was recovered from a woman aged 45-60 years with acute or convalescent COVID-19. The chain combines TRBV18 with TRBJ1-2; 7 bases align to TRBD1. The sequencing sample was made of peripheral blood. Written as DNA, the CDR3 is TGTGCCAGCTCACCCCTGGCAGGGGGTAGCTATGGCTACACCTTC. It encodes CASSPLAGGSYGYTF.